The 26 T cell receptor beta chains below were found in one sample sequenced in a study of spatial heterogeneity in lung cancer. In TCRdb, the 5' RACE reads were re-called with MiXCR into one record per CDR3 protein. Altogether 10,000 or so distinct CDR3 sequences are present, 10% to 15% being singletons, with the ten largest covering 8% to 11%. The time point denotes: sample taken at primary tumor resection. Their antigen targets remain unknown. Findings and caveats of the study: For expanded intratumoral alpha and beta TCRs, counts tracked tumor mutation counts.

The starting material was lung tumor tissue, obtained at surgery. These receptors were taken from a male donor with early-stage non-small cell lung cancer.

There are many counts of this clonotype. Because this beta chain is a stray read in a library intended to capture alpha chains, its abundance should not be given much weight. The J gene is TRBJ2-7, the V gene TRBV20-1; 13 nucleotides match TRBD2. CDR1 is DFQATT and CDR2 is SNEGSKA in the germline V gene (reference sequence). The CDR3 covers 11 residues. CDR3 residues: CSGLAGYEQYF. The CDR3 coding sequence is TGCTCGGGACTAGCGGGATACGAGCAGTACTTC.

On this clonotype: This beta chain appears as a stray read in a library generated for alpha chains; its size is not informative. This chain uses TRBV2 with TRBJ2-1; no clear D gene. The CDR3 has 11 amino acids. Germline V lookup: CDR1 SNHLY, CDR2 FYNNEI. Trimming shortened V by 5 bases and J by 6 bases, and 5 bases separated the two germline ends. The CDR3 is CASSTANEQFF. The CDR3 region has the DNA TGTGCCAGCAGTACCGCCAATGAGCAGTTCTTC.

The table lists this clonotype with many counts. This beta chain is a stray sequence in a library constructed for alpha chains; its clone size is not meaningful. The gene calls are TRBV4-2 and TRBJ2-5; tentatively, D is TRBD2 (5 bases). The CDR3 sequence is 12 residues long. Germline V lookup: CDR1 LGHNA, CDR2 YNFKEQ. V was pared by 1 base and J by 5 bases, with 5 bases between. The CDR3 here is CASSQGEETQYF. CDR3 DNA sequence: TGTGCCAGCAGCCAAGGGGAGGAGACCCAGTACTTC.

This clonotype appeared many times. Because this beta chain is a stray read in a library intended to capture alpha chains, its abundance should not be given much weight. The chain's CDR3 is CASSPLPGETQYF. The CDR3 nucleotides are TGTGCCAGCTCACCCCTACCCGGGGAGACCCAGTACTTC. This chain connects TRBV18 to TRBJ2-5; D remains ambiguous. Looked up from germline, CDR1 is KGHSH and CDR2 is LQKENI. Deletions cut 3 bases from V and 5 bases from J, with 10 bases between. CDR3 length: 13 amino acids.

This clonotype has a count of ten or more. With the library built for alpha chains, this beta chain is off target and its frequency is not meaningful. The genes are TRBV6-6 and TRBJ2-2, with 8 bases matching TRBD1. CDR1 and CDR2 (germline): MNHNY, SVGAGI (reference sequence). This CDR3 is built from 16 residues. With V trimmed by 6 bases and J by 6 bases, 12 bases remained unmatched. CDR3 DNA sequence: TGTGCCAGCAGACCGCCGGGACAGGCAACCTCCGGGGAGCTGTTTTTT. It yields the protein CASRPPGQATSGELFF.

This clonotype was seen ten or more times. This beta chain appears as a stray read in a library generated for alpha chains; its size is not informative. V gene TRBV2 combines with J gene TRBJ2-2; D is unresolved. Germline V CDR1 and CDR2: SNHLY, FYNNEI. This CDR3 spans 15 amino acids. V was clipped by 4 bases and J by 7 bases, with 16 bases between them. The CDR3 protein is CASSGLENRGGELFF. The CDR3, as DNA: TGTGCCAGCAGTGGACTGGAAAACCGCGGCGGGGAGCTGTTTTTT.

As for this clonotype: A library prepared for alpha chains yielded this beta chain as an off-target read; its size is of little meaning. The chain has TRBV6-5 and TRBJ2-3; no reliable D call. The CDR3 consists of 14 residues. Trimming took 4 bases from V and 4 from J, leaving 12 bases between them. Germline CDR1 and CDR2: MNHEY and SVGAGI. CDR3 amino acids: CASSSTGWADTQYF. DNA for the CDR3: TGTGCCAGCAGTTCGACCGGCTGGGCAGATACGCAGTATTTT.

The table lists this clonotype with many counts. Being off target in a library aimed at alpha chains, this beta chain has a size of little meaning. V and J are TRBV12-3 or TRBV12-4 and TRBJ1-5; D unclear. The CDR3 loop spans 13 amino acids. The V and J ends lost 6 bases and 9 bases respectively, with 15 bases between them. CDR3 sequence reads: CASRSTVSGPQHF. In DNA form, the CDR3 reads TGTGCCAGCAGATCAACGGTCTCCGGGCCCCAGCATTTT.

In its sample, this clonotype ranks as medium-sized. This beta chain represents an off-target read in a library built for alpha chains; its size is of limited meaning. The chain joins TRBV7-9 to TRBJ2-5, with D possibly TRBD1 on 6 matching bases. This CDR3 spans 16 amino acids. CDR1 and CDR2 (germline): SEHNR, FQNEAQ (reference sequence). Trimming removed 1 base from V and 5 bases from J, with 17 bases in between. CDR3: CASSLEWSAGVETQYF. In DNA, the CDR3 is TGTGCCAGCAGCTTAGAATGGTCGGCAGGGGTTGAGACCCAGTACTTC.

This clonotype has ten or more counts. Being off target in a library aimed at alpha chains, this beta chain has a size of little meaning. The genes are TRBV27 and TRBJ1-1, with D possibly TRBD1 on 6 matching bases. The CDR3 extends over 13 amino acids. The V and J ends lost 5 bases and 8 bases respectively, with 15 bases between them. Germline assignment: CDR1 MNHEY and CDR2 SMNVEV (reference sequence). The CDR3 protein is CASSQGQRTEAFF. The CDR3 DNA reads TGTGCCAGCAGTCAAGGACAGAGAACGGAAGCTTTCTTT.

This clonotype was seen ten or more times. A library prepared for alpha chains yielded this beta chain as an off-target read; its size is of little meaning. This chain joins TRBV19 and TRBJ2-7; no definite D call. This CDR3 region has 14 residues. Per the germline V gene, CDR1 is LNHDA and CDR2 is SQIVND (reference sequence). V was cut by 7 bases and J by 2 bases, with 15 bases left in between. The CDR3 DNA reads as TGTGCCAGTACCACCACCGGGCCTCCCTACGAGCAGTACTTC. This encodes CASTTTGPPYEQYF. The full variable domain, with the rest looked up from reference TRBV19 and TRBJ2-7, is DGGITQSPKYLFRKEGQNVTLSCEQNLNHDAMYWYRQDPGQGLRLIYYSQIVNDFQKGDIAEGYSVSREKKESFPLTVTSAQKNPTAFYLCASTTTGPPYEQYFGPGTRLTVT.

This clonotype was seen at least ten times. With the library built for alpha chains, this beta chain is off target and its frequency is not meaningful. The chain uses TRBV7-9 and TRBJ2-6; 11 bases fit TRBD2. V gave up 4 bases and J gave up 2 bases; unmatched junction bases: 7. The CDR3 loop spans 18 amino acids. CDR1 is SEHNR, CDR2 FQNEAQ, per germline (reference sequence). The CDR3 protein is CASSSTSGSAPGANVLTF. The CDR3 coding sequence is TGTGCCAGCAGCTCCACTAGCGGGAGCGCACCTGGGGCCAACGTCCTGACTTTC. Complete variable domain (other parts from reference TRBV7-9 and TRBJ2-6): DTGVSQNPRHKITKRGQNVTFRCDPISEHNRLYWYRQTLGQGPEFLTYFQNEAQLEKSRLLSDRFSAERPKGSFSTLEIQRTEQGDSAMYLCASSSTSGSAPGANVLTFGAGSRLTVL.

The sample holds many counts of this clonotype. This beta chain was picked up by a library intended for alpha chains and is off target, so its count carries little meaning. The chain carries TRBV7-2 and TRBJ2-1; 7 nucleotides line up with TRBD1. CDR1 and CDR2 from the germline V gene are SGHTA and FQGNSA. The junction had 10 bases not matched to a gene; V was cut back by 6 bases and J by 11 bases. The CDR3 runs to 13 residues. CDR3: CASRSSYRGKQFF. The CDR3 bases are TGTGCCAGCAGATCGTCCTACAGGGGCAAGCAGTTCTTC.

By its share, this clonotype is medium-sized (0.01 to 0.1%). A library prepared for alpha chains yielded this beta chain as an off-target read; its size is of little meaning. V usage is TRBV6-5 and J usage is TRBJ1-1, with D perhaps matching TRBD1 (5 bases). CDR1 is MNHEY and CDR2 is SVGAGI in the germline V gene. The CDR3 has 15 amino acids. The V end was cut by 6 bases, the J end by 3 bases, with 17 bases between. For the CDR3, the DNA is TGTGCCAGCAGCCCTGTACAGGATTGGGACACTGAAGCTTTCTTT. This sequence encodes CASSPVQDWDTEAFF.

Relative to its sample, this clonotype is medium-sized (0.01 to 0.1%). The library was built for alpha chains, so this beta chain is an off-target read and its size means little. The rearrangement links TRBV5-1 to TRBJ2-1, with D tentatively TRBD2 (5 bases). Germline lookup yields CDR1 SGHRS and CDR2 YFSETQ. The CDR3 sequence is 16 residues long. V was shortened by 0 bases and J by 1 base, with 11 bases between the two germline ends. CDR3 region: CASSLDLAPSYNEQFF. In DNA form, the CDR3 reads TGCGCCAGCAGCTTGGATCTAGCCCCGTCCTACAATGAGCAGTTCTTC.

This clonotype was detected ten times or more. This beta chain is off target for a library built for alpha chains, so its abundance means little. This chain joins TRBV6-1 and TRBJ2-5; no clear D gene. The CDR3 totals 12 residues. From germline, CDR1 is MNHNS and CDR2 SASEGT. V dropped 2 bases and J dropped 4 bases, with 5 bases sitting between them. The CDR3 region has the DNA TGTGCCAGCAGTGAATCATCAGAGACCCAGTACTTC. Translating gives CASSESSETQYF.

Ten or more counts support this clonotype. Found in a library prepared for alpha chains, this beta chain is an off-target read, and its abundance has little meaning. The rearrangement uses TRBV9 and TRBJ2-5; 11 bases line up with TRBD2. The CDR3 contains 16 residues. V gave up 3 bases and J gave up 3 bases; unmatched junction bases: 7. Germline CDR1 is SGDLS and CDR2 is YYNGEE. The CDR3 sequence: CASSALAGGPEETQYF. The CDR3 coding sequence is TGTGCCAGCAGCGCTTTAGCGGGAGGGCCGGAAGAGACCCAGTACTTC.

This clonotype was seen repeatedly, ten times or more. The library was designed around alpha chains, so this beta chain is a stray read whose abundance carries little weight. The rearrangement links TRBV20-1 to TRBJ1-1, with D perhaps TRBD1 (5 bases). Trimming took off 0 bases at V and 0 bases at J, with 8 bases between the two ends. The CDR3 contains 14 residues. The germline CDR1 and CDR2 sequences are DFQATT and SNEGSKA (reference sequence). CDR3 sequence: CSARDWTLNTEAFF. The CDR3 bases are TGCAGTGCTAGAGACTGGACACTGAACACTGAAGCTTTCTTT.

This clonotype occurred many times. Within a library made for alpha chains, this beta chain is off target, and its count is uninformative. The rearrangement links TRBV29-1 to TRBJ1-1; no definite D call. Trimming cost V 1 base and J 8 bases, with 14 bases left between them. This CDR3 has 13 amino acids. Per the germline V gene, CDR1 is SQVTM and CDR2 is ANQGSEA. Here the CDR3 reads CSVEAGPSPEAFF. The CDR3, as DNA: TGCAGCGTTGAAGCTGGGCCCTCTCCCGAAGCTTTCTTT.

This clonotype was seen ten or more times. This beta chain appears as a stray read in a library generated for alpha chains; its size is not informative. V gene TRBV4-2 combines with J gene TRBJ1-2, with 7 positions matching TRBD1. Germline CDR1 is LGHNA and CDR2 is YNFKEQ. The length of the CDR3 is 16 residues. J lost 3 bases, V lost 7 bases, and 14 bases had no gene match. Here the CDR3 DNA reads TGTGCCAGCATCCCAAGATCAGGGGGTTCGGACTATGGCTACACCTTC. It specifies CASIPRSGGSDYGYTF.

Ten or more counts support this clonotype. For a library built for alpha chains, this beta chain is a stray read; little rests on its size. The chain is built from TRBV10-3 and TRBJ2-7; TRBD2 aligns across 7 bases. This CDR3 has 14 residues. Germline CDR1 reads ENHRY; CDR2 reads SYGVKD. The J segment lost 4 bases and the V segment lost 8 bases, leaving 11 bases of the junction unmatched. The CDR3 spells CAIWEGFSEYEQYF. The CDR3 DNA sequence: TGTGCCATCTGGGAGGGTTTTTCAGAGTACGAGCAGTACTTC.

This clonotype was seen at least ten times. The size of this beta chain means little, since it is a stray read in a library made for alpha chains. The chain combines TRBV27 with TRBJ2-6, with 9 bases identical to TRBD1. Losses at the gene ends were 3 bases for V and 1 base for J; bases not matched to a gene: 7. Germline V gives CDR1 MNHEY, CDR2 SMNVEV (reference sequence). CDR3 size: 18 residues. The CDR3 sequence: CASSFAQGALSGANVLTF. For the CDR3, the DNA is TGTGCCAGCAGTTTCGCACAGGGGGCGCTTTCTGGGGCCAACGTCCTGACTTTC.

This clonotype was counted at least ten times. The library was prepared for alpha chains; this beta chain is a stray read, so its frequency means little. The J gene is TRBJ2-5, the V gene TRBV27, with TRBD1 as a possible D gene (5 bases). The V gene lost 7 bases and the J gene lost 5 bases, with 8 bases spanning the gap. Germline V gene data show CDR1 as MNHEY and CDR2 as SMNVEV (reference sequence). The CDR3 has 11 amino acids. DNA of the CDR3: TGTGCCAGCATCTCAGGGGAGACCCAGTACTTC. It specifies CASISGETQYF.

Points on this clonotype: In a library made to pick up alpha chains, this beta chain is a stray read with a size that means little. The gene calls are TRBV4-3 and TRBJ2-2, with 9 bases fitting TRBD2. Germline loops: CDR1 LGHNA, CDR2 YSLEER. The length of the CDR3 is 15 residues. The V and J ends lost 6 bases and 3 bases, in that order; junction bases with no gene match: 5. As DNA, the CDR3 is TGCGCCAGCAGAGTTAGCGGGGGACACACCGGGGAGCTGTTTTTT. Its protein is CASRVSGGHTGELFF.

This clonotype was seen repeatedly, ten times or more. The size of this beta chain means little, since it is a stray read in a library made for alpha chains. The rearrangement links TRBV6-1 to TRBJ2-7; D is undetermined. The V gene's germline CDR1 is MNHNS and CDR2 SASEGT. The CDR3 covers 15 residues. Trimming removed 4 bases from V and 2 bases from J, with 15 bases in between. CDR3 sequence: CASSVKGAHTYEQYF. The CDR3 bases are TGTGCCAGCAGTGTCAAGGGCGCCCATACCTACGAGCAGTACTTC.

This clonotype has only a few counts. This beta chain is a stray read from a library made for alpha chains; its abundance is not meaningful. The V and J genes are TRBV30 and TRBJ2-1; D gene ambiguous. Trimming removed 3 bases at V and 12 bases at J, with 18 bases between. Germline assignment: CDR1 GTSNPN and CDR2 SVGIG (reference sequence). The CDR3 covers 13 residues. DNA for the CDR3: TGTGCCTGGAGCGGGCTTGAGGCAAAGAGGCAGTTCTTC. Protein product: CAWSGLEAKRQFF. The variable domain in full, completed from reference TRBV30 and TRBJ2-1, reads SQTIHQWPATLVQPVGSPLSLECTVEGTSNPNLYWYRQAAGRGLQLLFYSVGIGQISSEVPQNLSASRPQDRQFILSSKKLLLSDSGFYLCAWSGLEAKRQFFGPGTRLTVL.